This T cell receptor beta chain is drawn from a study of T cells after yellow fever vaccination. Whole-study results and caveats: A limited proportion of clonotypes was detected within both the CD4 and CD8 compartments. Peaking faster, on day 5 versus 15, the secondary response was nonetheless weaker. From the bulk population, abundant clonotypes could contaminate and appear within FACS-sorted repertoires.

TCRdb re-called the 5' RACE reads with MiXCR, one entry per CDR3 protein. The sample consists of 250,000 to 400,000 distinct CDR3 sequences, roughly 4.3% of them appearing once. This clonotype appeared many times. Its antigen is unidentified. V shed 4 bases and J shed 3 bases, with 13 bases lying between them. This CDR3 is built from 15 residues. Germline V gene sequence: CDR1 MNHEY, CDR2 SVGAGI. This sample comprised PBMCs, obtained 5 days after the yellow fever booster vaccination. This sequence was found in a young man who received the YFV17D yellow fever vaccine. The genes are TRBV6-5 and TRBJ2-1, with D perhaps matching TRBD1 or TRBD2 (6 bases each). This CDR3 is CASSSRGPYYNEQFF. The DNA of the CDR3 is TGTGCCAGCAGTTCCCGGGGGCCGTACTACAATGAGCAGTTCTTC.